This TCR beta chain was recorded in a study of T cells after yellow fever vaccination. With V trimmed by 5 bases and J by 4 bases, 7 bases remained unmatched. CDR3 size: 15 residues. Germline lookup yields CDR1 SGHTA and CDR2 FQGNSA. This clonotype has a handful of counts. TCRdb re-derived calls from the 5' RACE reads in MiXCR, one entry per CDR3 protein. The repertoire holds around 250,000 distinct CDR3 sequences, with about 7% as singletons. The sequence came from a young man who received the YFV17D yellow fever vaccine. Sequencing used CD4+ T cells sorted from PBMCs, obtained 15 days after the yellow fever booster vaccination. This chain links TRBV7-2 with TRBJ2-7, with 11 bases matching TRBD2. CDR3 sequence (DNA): TGTGCCAGCAGCATGACTAGCGGGACGGGTTACGAGCAGTACTTC. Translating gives CASSMTSGTGYEQYF.